These T cell receptor beta chains were read from a single sample in a study of blood T cells in healthy people across ages. TCRdb called the 5' RACE reads again in MiXCR, with one record for every CDR3 protein. The table shows 700,000 to 900,000 distinct CDR3 sequences, with roughly 26% occurring only once. These data were likewise used in another study, on T cells of mothers and their children.

The sample consisted of blood. These receptors were taken from a boy between 5 and 17 years old in good health. Both conserved end residues are part of each CDR3. Each record gives: D gene, V gene, J gene, clone size, CDR3 DNA, CDR3 protein. D genes are given only for firm matches. Size is omitted from some rows. Given values are once, few, many or a class for expanded clones.

TRBD1	TRBV12-3/TRBV12-4	TRBJ1-5	-	TGTGCCAGCAGTTTCGAGACAGGGGGAGGGAATCAGCCCCAGCATTTT	CASSFETGGGNQPQHF
-	TRBV7-6	TRBJ2-2	-	TGTGCCAGCAGCGCCATCGGGGAGCTGTTTTTT	CASSAIGELFF
TRBD1	TRBV7-9	TRBJ2-7	few	TGTGCCAGCAGCTGGGGGACAGCCGCCTACGAGCAGTACTTC	CASSWGTAAYEQYF
-	TRBV11-2	TRBJ2-2	few	TGTGCCAGCAGCCCCCCATACACCACCGGGGAGCTGTTTTTT	CASSPPYTTGELFF
TRBD1	TRBV12-3/TRBV12-4	TRBJ1-3	many	TGTGCCAGCAGTTTGACAGGGGGGACTGGAAACACCATATATTTT	CASSLTGGTGNTIYF
-	TRBV5-1	TRBJ2-1	many	TGCGCCAGCAGCTCAACGTCCGGGACTCTTGACTACCATGAGCAGTTCTTC	CASSSTSGTLDYHEQFF
TRBD2	TRBV7-3	TRBJ2-4	few	TGTGCCAGCAGCTTAGGGGGTAGCGGGGGGGGAAGCGACATTCAGTACTTC	CASSLGGSGGGSDIQYF
TRBD2	TRBV6-5	TRBJ2-2	-	TGTGCCAGCAGTTACTCGAGCGGGGGCCACAACACCGGGGAGCTGTTTTTT	CASSYSSGGHNTGELFF
-	TRBV12-3/TRBV12-4	TRBJ2-2	few	TGTGCCAGCAGATTCCGGGACCATACCACCGGGGAGCTGTTTTTT	CASRFRDHTTGELFF
TRBD1	TRBV24-1	TRBJ2-3	-	TGTGCCACCAGTGAGCCGACAGGGACACACACGGATACGCAGTATTTT	CATSEPTGTHTDTQYF
-	TRBV13	TRBJ2-3	-	TGTGCCAGCAGCATAGAGGATACGCAGTATTTT	CASSIEDTQYF
-	TRBV11-2	TRBJ2-4	few	TGTGCCAGCAGCTTAGGGTGGGGCAGGTCACCTCCCTTAGCCAAAAACATTCAGTACTTC	CASSLGWGRSPPLAKNIQYF
TRBD1	TRBV7-6	TRBJ2-3	few	TGTGCCAGCAGCTTAGCGTGGGACAGGGGTGATACGCAGTATTTT	CASSLAWDRGDTQYF
TRBD1	TRBV4-1	TRBJ2-1	-	TGCGCCAGCAGCCAAGATGGAGCAGGGGGTTACAATGAGCAGTTCTTC	CASSQDGAGGYNEQFF
TRBD1	TRBV6-1	TRBJ2-7	-	TGTGCCAGCAGTGCCAGACAGGGTTTCTACGAGCAGTACTTC	CASSARQGFYEQYF
-	TRBV28	TRBJ2-6	few	TGTGCCAGCCGTTCCTTCGGGGCCAACGTCCTGACTTTC	CASRSFGANVLTF
-	TRBV5-1	TRBJ2-7	few	TGCGCCAGCAGTATGGACGGAACTACTCTCTACGAGCAGTACTTC	CASSMDGTTLYEQYF
-	TRBV20-1	TRBJ1-5	-	TGCAGTGCCTATTCACCCTGGGCCATAAATCAGCCCCAGCATTTT	CSAYSPWAINQPQHF
-	TRBV20-1	TRBJ1-1	few	TGCAGTGTGAGGGTTCGGCAGAACACTGAAGCTTTCTTT	CSVRVRQNTEAFF
-	TRBV18	TRBJ1-1	-	TGTGCCAGCTCACCGGGGCGTAGGACTGAAGCTTTCTTT	CASSPGRRTEAFF
-	TRBV3-1	TRBJ2-2	-	TGTGCCAGCAGCCAGGGGGCTTCCACCGGGGAGCTGTTTTTT	CASSQGASTGELFF
TRBD1	TRBV2	TRBJ2-7	many	TGTGCCAGCAGCCTAACAGGGGACGAGCAGTACTTC	CASSLTGDEQYF
-	TRBV6-6	TRBJ1-4	few	TGTGCCAGCAGAGACAGCTCAACTAATGAAAAACTGTTTTTT	CASRDSSTNEKLFF
-	TRBV28	TRBJ2-1	-	TGTGCCAGCAACGGGACTCCCTACAATGAGCAGTTCTTC	CASNGTPYNEQFF
-	TRBV2	TRBJ2-7	few	TGTGCCAGCAGCCGATGGGGCGACAGTGAGTACTTC	CASSRWGDSEYF
TRBD2	TRBV5-1	TRBJ2-1	few	TGCGCCAGCAGCCCGGGACTAGCGGGTCCCAATGAGCAGTTCTTC	CASSPGLAGPNEQFF
-	TRBV6-1	TRBJ2-3	few	TGTGCCAGCAGTGAAAGGACTGCGTATAACCCAGATACGCAGTATTTT	CASSERTAYNPDTQYF
-	TRBV21-1	TRBJ1-3	-	TGTGCCAGCAGCAAAGCCGGGTCGACAAATGGAAACACCATATATTTT	CASSKAGSTNGNTIYF
TRBD2	TRBV28	TRBJ2-1	few	TGTGCCAGCAGTCCCCTCGGGCGGGGGGTCTCCTACAATGAGCAGTTCTTC	CASSPLGRGVSYNEQFF
-	TRBV15	TRBJ2-7	few	TGTGCCACCAGCGGAGAAGCAGGACCCTCCTACGAGCAGTACTTC	CATSGEAGPSYEQYF
TRBD1	TRBV6-5	TRBJ1-2	once	TGTGCCAGCAGTTCTCTACAGGGGGTCTATGGCTACACCTTC	CASSSLQGVYGYTF
-	TRBV18	TRBJ1-1	-	TGTGCCAGCTCACCACAAGGTGGGGTTAGTACTGAAGCTTTCTTT	CASSPQGGVSTEAFF
-	TRBV7-9	TRBJ2-4	-	TGTGCCAGCAGCTTAAGAGCGGAAGCCAAAAACATTCAGTACTTC	CASSLRAEAKNIQYF
-	TRBV29-1	TRBJ2-7	-	TGCAGCGCTGCGAATACCTACGAGCAGTACTTC	CSAANTYEQYF
TRBD1	TRBV7-2	TRBJ1-4	few	TGTGCCAGCAGCCATACAGGGGGCGTAGAAAAACTGTTTTTT	CASSHTGGVEKLFF